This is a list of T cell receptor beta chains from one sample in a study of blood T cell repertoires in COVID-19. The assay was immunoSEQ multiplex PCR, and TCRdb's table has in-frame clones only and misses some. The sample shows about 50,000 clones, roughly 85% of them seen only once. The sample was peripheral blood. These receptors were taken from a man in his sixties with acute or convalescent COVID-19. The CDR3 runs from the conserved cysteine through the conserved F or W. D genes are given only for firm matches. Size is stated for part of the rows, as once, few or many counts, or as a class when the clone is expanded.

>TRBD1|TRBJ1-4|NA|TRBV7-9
CASSSGTGDEKLFF
TGTGCCAGCAGCTCCGGGACAGGGGATGAAAAACTGTTTTTT
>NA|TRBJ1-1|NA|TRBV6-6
CASSTAGNTEAFF
TGTGCCAGCAGTACAGCAGGCAACACTGAAGCTTTCTTT
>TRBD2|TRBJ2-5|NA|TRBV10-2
CASSADSGITQYF
TGCGCCAGCAGTGCCGATAGCGGGATAACCCAGTACTTC
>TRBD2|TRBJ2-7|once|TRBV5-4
CASSPGRGRYEQYF
TGTGCCAGCAGCCCGGGGAGGGGTCGATACGAGCAGTACTTC
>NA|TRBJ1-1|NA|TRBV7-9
CASRRDFPNTEAFF
TGTGCCAGCAGGAGGGATTTCCCTAACACTGAAGCTTTCTTT
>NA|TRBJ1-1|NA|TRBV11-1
CASSSRRGEREAFF
TGTGCCAGCAGCTCCCGAAGAGGAGAACGTGAAGCTTTCTTT
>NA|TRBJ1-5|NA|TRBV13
CASSHSASNQPQHF
TGTGCCAGCAGCCATAGTGCTAGCAATCAGCCCCAGCATTTT
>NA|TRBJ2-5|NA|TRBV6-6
CASSRRETVETQYF
TGTGCCAGCAGCCGCAGGGAAACGGTGGAGACCCAGTACTTC
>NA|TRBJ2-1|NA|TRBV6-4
CASSRGAMSSYNEQFF
TGTGCCAGCAGTCGGGGAGCAATGAGCTCCTACAATGAGCAGTTCTTC
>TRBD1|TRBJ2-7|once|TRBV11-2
CASSSRTGADEQYF
TGTGCCAGCAGCTCTAGGACAGGGGCGGACGAGCAGTACTTC